These T cell receptor beta chains were read from a single sample in a study of T cell changes during pregnancy in multiple sclerosis. Generated by immunoSEQ multiplex PCR, the TCRdb table keeps only in-frame clones and is missing some. Among about 51,000 clones, about 92% were seen once, and the ten largest hold around 1.9%. Sequencing used peripheral blood, obtained in the second trimester of pregnancy. The receptors stem from a female donor with multiple sclerosis, enrolled in a pregnancy study. CDR3s include the opening cysteine and the closing phenylalanine or tryptophan. The D gene is left open where the match is weak. Rows give clone size only sometimes, using once, few, many, or a class for an expanded clone.

size: .; D: TRBD1; V: TRBV28; J: TRBJ2-7; length: 13; DNA: TGTGCCAGCGGACAGGGGAGCTCCTACGAGCAGTACTTC; CDR3: CASGQGSSYEQYF
size: .; D: TRBD1; V: TRBV27; J: TRBJ2-7; length: 16; DNA: TGTGCCAGCAGTCTTGTTGGAGCCAGGGGGCCCTACGAGCAGTACTTC; CDR3: CASSLVGARGPYEQYF
size: .; D: TRBD1; V: TRBV7-2; J: TRBJ2-1; length: 15; DNA: TGTGCCAGCAGCCACCGGACAGGGGGGTGGGATGAGCAGTTCTTC; CDR3: CASSHRTGGWDEQFF
size: .; D: .; V: TRBV21-1; J: TRBJ1-1; length: 16; DNA: TGTGCCAGCAGGGAACATCTAGCTACACCTCGCACTGAAGCTTTCTTT; CDR3: CASREHLATPRTEAFF
size: once; D: TRBD2; V: TRBV28; J: TRBJ2-5; length: 15; DNA: TGTGCCAGCAGTTTTTCTAGCGGGGGGCAAGAGACCCAGTACTTC; CDR3: CASSFSSGGQETQYF
size: .; D: .; V: TRBV7-2; J: TRBJ1-2; length: 12; DNA: TGTGCCAGCAGCTTAAATCTCTATGGCTACACCTTC; CDR3: CASSLNLYGYTF
size: .; D: TRBD2; V: TRBV4-2; J: TRBJ2-3; length: 16; DNA: TGTGCCAGCAGCCCACAGACTAGCGGGAAGACAGATACGCAGTATTTT; CDR3: CASSPQTSGKTDTQYF
size: .; D: TRBD2; V: TRBV6-5; J: TRBJ2-7; length: 15; DNA: TGTGCCAGCCATCCCGGGACTAGCGGGACGAACGAGCAGTACTTC; CDR3: CASHPGTSGTNEQYF
size: few; D: .; V: TRBV2; J: TRBJ1-5; length: 14; DNA: TGTGCCAGCACGGAAGGTGGGCGCAATCAGCCCCAGCATTTT; CDR3: CASTEGGRNQPQHF
size: .; D: TRBD2; V: TRBV19; J: TRBJ2-1; length: 17; DNA: TGTGCCAGTAGTACCCTATCCCCTAGCGGGAGTAGGGATGAGCAGTTCTTC; CDR3: CASSTLSPSGSRDEQFF
size: once; D: TRBD1; V: TRBV5-8; J: TRBJ1-5; length: 16; DNA: TGTGCCAGCAGCGCCGGGACAGGGGTTAGCAATCAGCCCCAGCATTTT; CDR3: CASSAGTGVSNQPQHF
size: .; D: .; V: TRBV7-9; J: TRBJ2-7; length: 16; DNA: TGTGCCAGCAGCTTAGCCGTCGACAGTATTTCCTACGAGCAGTACTTC; CDR3: CASSLAVDSISYEQYF
size: once; D: TRBD2; V: TRBV4-2; J: TRBJ2-1; length: 17; DNA: TGTGCCAGCAGCCCCCTATCGGGACTAGCGGGAGTAGGTGAGCAGTTCTTC; CDR3: CASSPLSGLAGVGEQFF
size: .; D: .; V: TRBV11-3; J: TRBJ2-7; length: 14; DNA: TGTGCCAGCAGCTCGGGAGACAGACCCTACGAGCAGTACTTC; CDR3: CASSSGDRPYEQYF
size: .; D: .; V: TRBV30; J: TRBJ1-2; length: 15; DNA: TGTGCCTGGAACCCCGACAGCATTCACTTGGGGGGCTACACCTTC; CDR3: CAWNPDSIHLGGYTF
size: .; D: .; V: TRBV4-2; J: TRBJ1-4; length: 14; DNA: TGTGCCAGCAGCCAAACTGCAACTAATGAAAAACTGTTTTTT; CDR3: CASSQTATNEKLFF
size: .; D: .; V: TRBV7-2; J: TRBJ2-7; length: 15; DNA: TGTGCCAGCAGTTCTCGCTCCGCGGATACTTACGAGCAGTACTTC; CDR3: CASSSRSADTYEQYF
size: .; D: .; V: TRBV6-4; J: TRBJ2-1; length: 14; DNA: TGTGCCAGCAGTGAGGACAGCTCCTACAATGAGCAGTTCTTC; CDR3: CASSEDSSYNEQFF
size: .; D: TRBD2; V: TRBV7-9; J: TRBJ2-7; length: 15; DNA: TGTGCCAGCAGCTTCGTCACGGGAGGAACCAACGAGCAGTACTTC; CDR3: CASSFVTGGTNEQYF